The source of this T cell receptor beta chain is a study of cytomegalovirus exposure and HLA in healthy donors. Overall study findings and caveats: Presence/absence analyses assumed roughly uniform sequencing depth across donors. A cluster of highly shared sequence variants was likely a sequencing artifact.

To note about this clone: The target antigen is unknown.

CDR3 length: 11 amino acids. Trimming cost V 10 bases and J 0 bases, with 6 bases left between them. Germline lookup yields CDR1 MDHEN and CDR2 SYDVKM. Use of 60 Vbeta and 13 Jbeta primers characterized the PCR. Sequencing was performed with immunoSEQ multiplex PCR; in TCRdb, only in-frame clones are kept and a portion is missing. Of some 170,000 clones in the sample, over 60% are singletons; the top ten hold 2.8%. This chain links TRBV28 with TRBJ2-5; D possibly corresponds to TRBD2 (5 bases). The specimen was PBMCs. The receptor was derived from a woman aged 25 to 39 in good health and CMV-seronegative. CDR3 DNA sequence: TGTGCCACCGGGAACCAAGAGACCCAGTACTTC. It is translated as CATGNQETQYF. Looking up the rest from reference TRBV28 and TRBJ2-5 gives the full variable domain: DVKVTQSSRYLVKRTGEKVFLECVQDMDHENMFWYRQDPGLGLRLIYFSYDVKMKEKGDIPEGYSVSREKKERFSLILESASTNQTSMYLCATGNQETQYFGPGTRLLVL.